This T cell receptor beta chain stems from a study of naive and memory T cell subsets. The CDR3 spans 13 residues. The V end lost 2 bases, the J end lost 2 bases, and 10 bases lay between the germline ends. Germline CDR1 and CDR2: DFQATT and SNEGSKA (reference sequence). Both TRBC1 and TRBC2 were covered by a beta constant-region primer of two equimolar oligonucleotides. The ligated cDNA underwent four PCR rounds using SP2 and nested alpha and beta constant-region primers. The cDNA 3' end received a ligated single-stranded oligonucleotide carrying the SP2 primer and a 12-nucleotide UMI. TCRdb re-derived calls from the UMI-ligation and nested PCR reads in MiXCR, one entry per CDR3 protein. The sample gives 90,000 to 120,000 distinct CDR3 sequences, more than 12% of which show up once; approximately 2.8% is in the top ten. CMV status came from CD4+ T cell IFNgamma after overnight CMV lysate stimulation of fresh PBMCs.

The study's findings and limits: No ground truth validated the naive and memory repertoire findings. Possibly reflecting memory cells re-expressing CD45RA, a few larger clonotypes occurred in naive repertoires, especially CD8.

A few counts support this clonotype. Its target is unknown. V usage is TRBV20-1 and J usage is TRBJ2-7, with D uncertain. Sequences were obtained from naive CD8+ T cells from blood. This receptor was taken from a human donor in good health. As DNA, the CDR3 is TGCAGTGCTAGAACGGTAGTCCCCTACGAGCAGTACTTC. Its protein product is CSARTVVPYEQYF.